The present TCR beta chain was sequenced within a study of CDR3 diversity in severe acne. TCRdb reprocessed the PCR reads with MiXCR, giving one entry per CDR3 protein. The table records more than 70,000 distinct CDR3 sequences, approximately 54% of them present only once. This clonotype was detected ten times or more. There are 13 residues in the CDR3. With V trimmed by 9 bases and J by 5 bases, 2 bases remained unmatched. The V and J genes are TRBV12-3 or TRBV12-4 and TRBJ2-3, with 13 bases fitting TRBD2. Sequencing was performed on blood. The clonotype originates from a male donor with severe acne vulgaris. CDR3 in amino acids: CASRTSGRDTQYF. Here the CDR3 DNA reads TGTGCCAGTCGGACTAGCGGGAGAGATACGCAGTATTTT.